These 23 T cell receptor beta chains came from one sample sequenced in a study of human T cells and chemical hapten exposure. TCRdb reanalysed the RACE reads using MiXCR and keeps one entry per CDR3 protein. Of about 40,000 distinct CDR3 sequences in the sample, over 9.5% were seen once. Time point of the sample: pre-sensitization, week 0. Sample treatment: therapeutic diphenylcyclopropenone sensitization with weekly scalp DPC. Material: whole blood, obtained in connection with sensitization to the hapten diphenylcyclopropenone (DPC). The receptors here all came from a man aged 25 to 40 with alopecia areata. Some clones in this sample may be carry-over from other donors' samples.

Ten or more counts support this clonotype. Here the CDR3 DNA reads TGTGCCACCAGTGATCCCGACAGGCCCTCCTACAATGAGCAGTTCTTC. Its protein product is CATSDPDRPSYNEQFF. The rearrangement joins TRBV24-1 to TRBJ2-1, with D possibly matching TRBD1 (6 bases). This CDR3 is 16 amino acids long. The V gene's germline CDR1 is KGHDR and CDR2 SFDVKD. Trimming removed 3 bases from V and 0 bases from J, with 11 bases in between.

The chain uses TRBV20-1 and TRBJ2-1, with D possibly matching TRBD2 (6 bases). This CDR3 has 14 amino acids. V shed 6 bases and J shed 13 bases, with 25 bases lying between them. The germline CDR1 and CDR2 sequences are DFQATT and SNEGSKA (reference sequence). CDR3 residues: CSARRDSLADSQFF. The CDR3 DNA reads as TGCAGTGCCCGTCGGGACTCTCTAGCAGATAGTCAGTTCTTC.

This clonotype showed up just a few times. The chain couples TRBV5-1 to TRBJ2-6, with TRBD1 as a possible D gene (6 bases). From germline, CDR1 is SGHRS and CDR2 YFSETQ. CDR3 size: 18 residues. Trimming cost V 0 bases and J 0 bases, with 13 bases left between them. The CDR3 bases are TGCGCCAGCAGCTTGGTGACAGGACCGTCCTCTGGGGCCAACGTCCTGACTTTC. This translates into CASSLVTGPSSGANVLTF.

The V gene is TRBV7-2, the J gene TRBJ2-1; TRBD2 agrees at 9 bases. CDR1 is SGHTA and CDR2 is FQGNSA in the germline V gene. The V and J ends lost 6 bases and 3 bases, in that order; junction bases with no gene match: 6. The CDR3 contains 15 residues. CDR3 protein: CASSYRSGSYNEQFF. The CDR3, as DNA: TGTGCCAGCAGTTACCGTAGCGGGAGCTACAATGAGCAGTTCTTC.

This clonotype appeared a few times. The chain employs TRBV28 and TRBJ2-7; 8 bases map to TRBD1. The CDR3 is 15 residues long. Germline CDR1 MDHEN, CDR2 SYDVKM. Trimming took 5 bases from V and 2 from J; bases not matched to a gene: 8. The CDR3 nucleotides read TGTGCCAGCAGTAGGGGGACAGGACCCCCCTACGAGCAGTACGTC. It codes for CASSRGTGPPYEQYV.

The chain carries TRBV21-1 and TRBJ2-3. TRBV21-1 is a pseudogene. The CDR3 totals 11 residues. The CDR3 loop reads CASSKGDTQYF. Here the CDR3 DNA reads TGTGCCAGCAGCAAAGGAGATACGCAGTATTTT.

There are many counts of this clonotype. The V gene is TRBV5-5, the J gene TRBJ2-3, with D tentatively TRBD2 (5 bases). Germline CDR1 is SGHKS and CDR2 is YYEKEE (reference sequence). Trimming took 0 bases from V and 0 from J, leaving 14 bases between them. The CDR3 spans 17 residues. The CDR3 DNA reads TGTGCCAGCAGCTTGGAGGCCGCGGGTTTCAGCACAGATACGCAGTATTTT. This codes for CASSLEAAGFSTDTQYF.

This clonotype was counted ten times or more. V usage is TRBV6-6 and J usage is TRBJ2-3; 13 nucleotides agree with TRBD2. The CDR3 extends over 14 amino acids. Germline CDR1 MNHNY, CDR2 SVGAGI (reference sequence). V lost 8 bases, J lost 5 bases, and 4 bases stayed unmatched. The CDR3 is CASLLAGGVDTQYF. The CDR3 nucleotides read TGTGCCAGCCTACTAGCGGGAGGGGTAGATACGCAGTATTTT.

The sample holds many counts of this clonotype. The chain is built from TRBV4-1 and TRBJ1-6; possible D gene TRBD1, 6 bases. The CDR3 spans 16 residues. With 3 bases removed from V and 6 bases from J, the gap between germline ends came to 15 bases. In germline, CDR1 is MGHRA, CDR2 YSYEKL. CDR3 in amino acids: CASSQATGSINSPLHF. The CDR3 DNA reads as TGCGCCAGCAGCCAGGCCACAGGGTCTATTAATTCACCCCTCCACTTT.

This clonotype counts as medium-sized. The CDR3: CASSSPGTSGSNEQFF. CDR3 coding DNA: TGTGCCAGCAGTTCCCCCGGGACTAGCGGGAGCAATGAGCAGTTCTTC. This sequence joins TRBV28 and TRBJ2-1, with TRBD2 matching over 14 bases. Germline CDR1 and CDR2: MDHEN and SYDVKM. With 4 bases clipped from V and 6 bases from J, the junction kept 5 bases outside the gene matches. This CDR3 is 16 amino acids long.

As for this clonotype: A much larger clone differs from this one at a single base, so this may be a read error. The V gene is TRBV6-6, the J gene TRBJ1-1; the D is unclear. Germline V gene data show CDR1 as MNHNY and CDR2 as SVGAGI (reference sequence). The length of the CDR3 is 14 residues. CDR3 coding DNA: TGTGCCAGCTGTTACGCGAAGCATAGCACTGAAGCTTTCTTT. Protein sequence: CASCYAKHSTEAFF.

This clonotype was counted ten times or more. CDR3 nucleotides: TGTGCCAGTAGTATAGACAGGGTCAATCAGCCCCAGCATTTT. Translation gives CASSIDRVNQPQHF. This sequence joins TRBV19 and TRBJ1-5; a weak D match, TRBD1 (5 bases). This CDR3 spans 14 amino acids. The germline V gene encodes CDR1 LNHDA and CDR2 SQIVND (reference sequence). The germline V and J ends were trimmed by 0 bases and 3 bases, with 6 bases remaining between them.

This clonotype was counted only a few times. A read error may produce the germline difference seen at one junction end. The gene calls are TRBV9 and TRBJ2-3, with D tentatively TRBD1 (5 bases). CDR1 and CDR2 (germline): SGDLS, YYNGEE. The CDR3 is made up of 10 amino acids. The CDR3 DNA follows: TGTGCCAGCAGCGGTTACTCACAGGATTTT. It codes for CASSGYSQDF.

The chain joins TRBV7-6 to TRBJ1-2, with D possibly TRBD1 on 6 matching bases. The CDR3 spans 17 residues. Per germline, CDR1 SGHVS and CDR2 FNYEAQ. The V end was cut by 4 bases, the J end by 3 bases, with 21 bases between. The CDR3 loop reads CASSSRISGHKHYGYTF. Here the CDR3 DNA reads TGTGCCAGCAGCTCCCGAATTTCGGGACACAAACACTATGGCTACACCTTC.

This chain uses TRBV7-3 with TRBJ2-4; 7 bases match TRBD2. Trimming cost V 5 bases and J 1 base; bases outside gene matches: 8. The CDR3 sequence is 16 residues long. Per the germline V gene, CDR1 is SGHTA and CDR2 is FQGTGA. The CDR3 protein is CASSPGPGGAKNIQYF. In DNA form, the CDR3 reads TGTGCCAGCAGCCCAGGCCCCGGGGGGGCCAAAAACATTCAGTACTTC.

This clonotype was observed at least ten times. V gene TRBV11-3 combines with J gene TRBJ2-1; D gene uncertain. The CDR3 extends over 13 amino acids. Germline-derived CDR1 and CDR2 are SGHNT and YENEEA. Trimming removed 8 bases from V and 4 bases from J, with 12 bases in between. CDR3 in DNA: TGTGCCAGCGCAGAAGGGCCATACAATGAGCAGTTCTTC. This gives the protein CASAEGPYNEQFF.

Concerning this clonotype itself: The junction and the germline gene differ at one end; a read error may be behind it. J is TRBJ1-3 and V is TRBV29-1; possible D gene TRBD1, 5 bases. The CDR3 is made up of 14 amino acids. Germline V gene lookup returns CDR1 SQVTM and CDR2 ANQGSEA. Here the CDR3 DNA reads TGCAGCGTTGAAGTTCAGGGACCCGGAACCACCATATATTTT. Its translation is CSVEVQGPGTTIYF.

This clonotype was counted at least ten times. V gene TRBV29-1 combines with J gene TRBJ2-2; 7 bases fit TRBD1. The CDR3 loop spans 13 amino acids. The germline V gene has CDR1 SQVTM and CDR2 ANQGSEA. J gave up 0 bases and V 7 bases, and 2 bases lay outside the gene matches. This CDR3 is CSAGTANTGELFF. The CDR3 DNA reads TGCAGCGCCGGGACAGCGAACACCGGGGAGCTGTTTTTT.

This clonotype was detected ten times or more. This sequence joins TRBV25-1 and TRBJ2-3; 7 bases match TRBD1. Germline CDR1 MGHDK, CDR2 SYGVNS. The length of the CDR3 is 15 residues. The junction had 9 bases not matched to a gene; V was cut back by 7 bases and J by 2 bases. CDR3 region: CASNPQTGHTDTQYF. In nucleotides, the CDR3 is TGTGCCAGCAATCCTCAGACAGGGCACACAGATACGCAGTATTTT.

This clonotype occurred a few times. The CDR3 sequence: CASSEGLALGEQFF. CDR3 nucleotides: TGTGCCAGCAGTGAAGGTCTAGCCTTGGGTGAGCAGTTCTTC. J is TRBJ2-1 and V is TRBV2, with D maybe TRBD2 (5 bases). The CDR3 is 14 residues long. Per the germline V gene, CDR1 is SNHLY and CDR2 is FYNNEI. Trimming took 1 base from V and 9 from J, leaving 13 bases between them.

In this sample, this clonotype turned up many times. The chain recombines TRBV20-1 with TRBJ2-2; D may be TRBD2 (6 bases). From germline, CDR1 is DFQATT and CDR2 SNEGSKA (reference sequence). The CDR3 length is 15 residues. Trimming removed 6 bases at V and 2 bases at J, with 16 bases between. The CDR3 reads CSATPGTSNTGELFF. The CDR3 bases are TGCAGTGCCACCCCCGGGACTTCCAACACCGGGGAGCTGTTTTTT.

This clonotype was detected ten times or more. V gene TRBV18 combines with J gene TRBJ1-2; 10 bases match TRBD1. The CDR3 runs 15 residues. The V gene end was trimmed by 4 bases and the J gene end by 6 bases; junction bases not matched to a gene: 8. CDR1 and CDR2 (germline): KGHSH, LQKENI. The CDR3, as DNA: TGTGCCAGCTCACTCAATCCCGGGACAGGGGATGGCTACACCTTC. Amino acid sequence: CASSLNPGTGDGYTF. The whole variable domain, remainder taken from reference TRBV18 and TRBJ1-2, is NAGVMQNPRHLVRRRGQEARLRCSPMKGHSHVYWYRQLPEEGLKFMVYLQKENIIDESGMPKERFSAEFPKEGPSILRIQQVVRGDSAAYFCASSLNPGTGDGYTFGSGTRLTVV.

This clonotype showed up many times. The rearrangement links TRBV12-3 or TRBV12-4 to TRBJ1-2; TRBD1 is a possible D gene (5 bases). The CDR3 totals 12 residues. Trimming removed 4 bases at V and 7 bases at J, with 10 bases between. CDR3 sequence (DNA): TGTGCCAGCAGTTATGGACAAGGTGGCTACACCTTC. This translates into CASSYGQGGYTF.